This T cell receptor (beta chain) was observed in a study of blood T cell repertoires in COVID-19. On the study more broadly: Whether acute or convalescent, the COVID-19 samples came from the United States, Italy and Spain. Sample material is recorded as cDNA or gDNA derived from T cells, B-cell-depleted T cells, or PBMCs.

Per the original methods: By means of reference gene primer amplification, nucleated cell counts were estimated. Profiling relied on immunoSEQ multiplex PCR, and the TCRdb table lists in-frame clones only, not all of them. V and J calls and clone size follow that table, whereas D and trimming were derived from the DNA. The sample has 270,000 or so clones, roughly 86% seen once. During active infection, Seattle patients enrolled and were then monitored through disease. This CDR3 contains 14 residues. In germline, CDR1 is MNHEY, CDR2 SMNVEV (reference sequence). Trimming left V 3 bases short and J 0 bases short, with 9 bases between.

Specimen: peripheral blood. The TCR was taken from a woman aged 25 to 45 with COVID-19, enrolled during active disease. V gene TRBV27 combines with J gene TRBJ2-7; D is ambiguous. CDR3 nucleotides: TGTGCCAGCAGTTTTGCGGTCCGCTCCTACGAGCAGTACTTC. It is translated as CASSFAVRSYEQYF.